The 32 T cell receptor beta chains presented below share a single source sample, sequenced in a study of CD8 T cells in ankylosing spondylitis. Notes on the study in general: A TCR beta motif of eight highly homologous variants appeared characteristic of ankylosing spondylitis blood.

These receptors have no known antigen. TCRdb called the 5' RACE reads again in MiXCR, with one record for every CDR3 protein. The data show a few hundred thousand distinct CDR3 sequences, approximately 20% seen once. Sequencing used blood, either unsorted or a sorted T cell fraction (not recorded which). These receptors originate from a male donor with ankylosing spondylitis.

This clonotype was seen a handful of times. The rearrangement joins TRBV20-1 to TRBJ2-7; D is uncertain. Trimming left V 5 bases short and J 6 bases short, with 17 bases between. The CDR3 totals 13 residues. Looked up from germline, CDR1 is DFQATT and CDR2 is SNEGSKA (reference sequence). The CDR3 loop reads CSAPRVRLTEQYF. CDR3 bases: TGCAGTGCTCCCCGGGTTCGCCTTACCGAGCAGTACTTC.

This clonotype has more than one count but fewer than ten. The chain recombines TRBV7-6 with TRBJ1-5, with TRBD1 matching 8 bases. The CDR3 length is 15 residues. With V trimmed by 1 base and J by 8 bases, 7 bases remained unmatched. Germline CDR1 is SGHVS and CDR2 is FNYEAQ. CDR3 nucleotides: TGTGCCAGCAGCTTAGGCCCGGGACAGGCGGAGCCCCAGCATTTT. Translated, it gives CASSLGPGQAEPQHF.

This clonotype was counted only a few times. This rearrangement joins TRBV29-1 to TRBJ1-4; D gene uncertain. The V end lost 5 bases, the J end lost 8 bases, and 18 bases lay between the germline ends. The CDR3 loop spans 14 amino acids. CDR1 is SQVTM and CDR2 is ANQGSEA in the germline V gene. For the CDR3, the DNA is TGCAGCGTTACACTGGGAGGCGGTTCCGAAAAACTGTTTTTT. Its translation: CSVTLGGGSEKLFF.

The chain joins TRBV12-3 or TRBV12-4 to TRBJ1-5; TRBD1 is a possible D gene (5 bases). The CDR3 has 15 amino acids. Trimming stripped 5 bases from V and 3 bases from J, with 14 bases between. The CDR3 coding sequence is TGTGCCAGCAGTCCTCTTGGGACCGACAATCAGCCCCAGCATTTT. Protein sequence: CASSPLGTDNQPQHF.

This clonotype came up a few times. V is TRBV7-2 and J is TRBJ2-3; D is ambiguous. Trimming removed 5 bases at V and 8 bases at J, with 11 bases between. Germline loops: CDR1 SGHTA, CDR2 FQGNSA. This CDR3 has 12 amino acids. CDR3 nucleotides: TGTGCCAGCAGCCCACAAGGTGTTACGCAGTATTTT. It translates to CASSPQGVTQYF. Variable domain in full (rest from reference TRBV7-2 and TRBJ2-3): GAGVSQSPSNKVTEKGKDVELRCDPISGHTALYWYRQSLGQGLEFLIYFQGNSAPDKSGLPSDRFSAERTGGSVSTLTIQRTQQEDSAVYLCASSPQGVTQYFGPGTRLTVL.

This clonotype occurred a few times. The chain carries TRBV7-9 and TRBJ2-7, with D tentatively TRBD2 (5 bases). Germline CDR1 and CDR2: SEHNR and FQNEAQ (reference sequence). Deletions cut 1 base from V and 7 bases from J, with 17 bases between. The CDR3 is 15 residues long. In nucleotides, the CDR3 is TGTGCCAGCAGCTTAGGGCTAGCCGCTGCCTCGGAGCAGTACTTC. Its protein is CASSLGLAAASEQYF.

This clonotype was counted only a few times. This chain joins TRBV6-1 and TRBJ2-3; D uncertain. Germline V CDR1 and CDR2: MNHNS, SASEGT. Trimming removed 6 bases from V and 4 bases from J, with 17 bases in between. The CDR3 totals 15 residues. The CDR3 loop is CASRNTFRSADTQYF. DNA for the CDR3: TGTGCCAGCAGAAATACGTTCAGATCTGCAGATACGCAGTATTTT.

The rearrangement joins TRBV7-9 to TRBJ2-5; D gene unclear. The CDR3 consists of 16 residues. With 7 bases removed from V and 5 bases from J, the gap between germline ends came to 23 bases. CDR1 is SEHNR and CDR2 is FQNEAQ in the germline V gene (reference sequence). The CDR3 sequence: CASTLAELAPWETQYF. CDR3 sequence (DNA): TGTGCCAGCACTCTGGCGGAGTTAGCCCCATGGGAGACCCAGTACTTC.

This clonotype was picked up a small number of times. The chain carries TRBV5-1 and TRBJ2-7; possibly TRBD1 for D (6 bases). The V gene's germline CDR1 is SGHRS and CDR2 YFSETQ. The CDR3 spans 17 residues. V was cut by 4 bases and J by 3 bases, with 23 bases left in between. The CDR3 region has the DNA TGCGCCAGCAGCGGTGGGGGCGGAACTACCTCTTACTACGAGCAGTACTTC. Protein product: CASSGGGGTTSYYEQYF. The entire variable domain, with the rest obtained from reference TRBV5-1 and TRBJ2-7, is as follows: KAGVTQTPRYLIKTRGQQVTLSCSPISGHRSVSWYQQTPGQGLQFLFEYFSETQRNKGNFPGRFSGRQFSNSRSEMNVSTLELGDSALYLCASSGGGGTTSYYEQYFGPGTRLTVT.

The table lists this clonotype with a few counts. V is TRBV12-3 or TRBV12-4 and J is TRBJ1-3; the D gene is possibly TRBD1 (5 bases). This CDR3 has 16 residues. The germline V and J ends were trimmed by 6 bases and 0 bases, with 15 bases remaining between them. The CDR3 coding sequence is TGTGCCAGCAGACCATACCGGGACGGCTCTGGAAACACCATATATTTT. It encodes CASRPYRDGSGNTIYF.

This clonotype was picked up a small number of times. The J gene is TRBJ2-7, the V gene TRBV19; 7 bases fit TRBD1. V lost 6 bases and J lost 3; bases outside the gene matches: 8. CDR3 length: 14 residues. Germline loops: CDR1 LNHDA, CDR2 SQIVND (reference sequence). DNA for the CDR3: TGTGCCAGTAGGACCCGGTGGGACAGCTACGAGCAGTACTTC. Its translation is CASRTRWDSYEQYF.

The rearrangement joins TRBV20-1 to TRBJ2-7; 7 bases line up with TRBD2. CDR1 DFQATT and CDR2 SNEGSKA come from the germline V gene (reference sequence). The CDR3 totals 14 residues. J was trimmed by 0 bases and V by 2 bases; bases with no gene match: 4. The chain's CDR3 is CSARFGLGSYEQYF. In DNA form, the CDR3 reads TGCAGTGCTAGATTTGGACTAGGCTCCTACGAGCAGTACTTC.

This clonotype was seen only a few times. The CDR3 DNA reads TGCAGCGTTGACGGAGGGCGCGGCTCCTTCGGAGAGACCCAGTACTTC. This encodes CSVDGGRGSFGETQYF. V usage is TRBV29-1 and J usage is TRBJ2-5, with TRBD2 as a possible D gene (6 bases). Germline V gives CDR1 SQVTM, CDR2 ANQGSEA. The CDR3 is 16 residues long. Trimming cost V 3 bases and J 4 bases, with 21 bases left between them. Looking up the rest from reference TRBV29-1 and TRBJ2-5 gives the full variable domain: SAVISQKPSRDICQRGTSLTIQCQVDSQVTMMFWYRQQPGQSLTLIATANQGSEATYESGFVIDKFPISRPNLTFSTLTVSNMSPEDSSIYLCSVDGGRGSFGETQYFGPGTRLLVL.

This clonotype has at least ten counts. This rearrangement joins TRBV5-1 to TRBJ2-1; TRBD2 aligns across 12 bases. After removal of 8 bases from V and 7 bases from J, the junction contained 13 bases not matched to a gene. Germline V gene sequence: CDR1 SGHRS, CDR2 YFSETQ. CDR3 length equals 16 residues. CDR3 protein: CASNEGLAGQANEQFF. The CDR3 DNA reads TGCGCCAGTAACGAAGGACTAGCGGGACAGGCGAATGAGCAGTTCTTC.

This clonotype was seen only once. The V call is TRBV20-1, the J call TRBJ1-1; 7 bases map to TRBD1. The junction had 9 bases not matched to a gene; V was cut back by 1 base and J by 1 base. CDR1 is DFQATT, CDR2 SNEGSKA, per germline (reference sequence). The CDR3 loop spans 16 amino acids. CDR3 protein: CSARVHRGQRNTEAFF. As DNA, the CDR3 is TGCAGTGCTAGAGTACACCGGGGACAGAGGAACACTGAAGCTTTCTTT.

The chain has TRBV20-1 and TRBJ2-7; D gene ambiguous. V lost 0 bases to trimming and J lost 0 bases, with 9 bases between them. Germline CDR1 DFQATT, CDR2 SNEGSKA (reference sequence). The CDR3 totals 14 residues. DNA for the CDR3: TGCAGTGCTAGAGACCCCTGGGGCTCCTACGAGCAGTACTTC. It is translated as CSARDPWGSYEQYF.

This chain uses TRBV2 with TRBJ2-7; 9 nucleotides agree with TRBD2. The CDR3 runs 17 residues. The V gene's germline CDR1 is SNHLY and CDR2 FYNNEI. Losses at the gene ends were 0 bases for V and 3 bases for J; bases not matched to a gene: 9. Here the CDR3 DNA reads TGTGCCAGCAGTGAAGCGATTCCGACTAGCGGAGGCTACGAGCAGTACTTC. Encoded protein: CASSEAIPTSGGYEQYF.

The chain carries TRBV9 and TRBJ2-3; D unclear. Germline CDR1 reads SGDLS; CDR2 reads YYNGEE. V was cut by 0 bases and J by 2 bases, with 4 bases left in between. CDR3 length: 13 amino acids. CDR3 sequence (DNA): TGTGCCAGCAGCGTAGGGGACACAGATACGCAGTATTTT. Translating it yields CASSVGDTDTQYF. Using reference TRBV9 and TRBJ2-3 for the parts outside the CDR3, the full variable domain is DSGVTQTPKHLITATGQRVTLRCSPRSGDLSVYWYQQSLDQGLQFLIQYYNGEERAKGNILERFSAQQFPDLHSELNLSSLELGDSALYFCASSVGDTDTQYFGPGTRLTVL.

The chain recombines TRBV24-1 with TRBJ2-1, with 8 positions matching TRBD1. V gave up 9 bases and J gave up 7 bases; unmatched junction bases: 16. Germline V lookup: CDR1 KGHDR, CDR2 SFDVKD. This CDR3 spans 16 amino acids. This CDR3 reads CATAAHGQGVVNEQFF. Written as DNA, the CDR3 is TGTGCCACCGCGGCTCACGGACAGGGAGTAGTGAATGAGCAGTTCTTC.

The V gene is TRBV6-1, the J gene TRBJ2-2; 13 positions agree with TRBD2. Trimming took 5 bases from V and 4 from J; bases not matched to a gene: 1. CDR3 length: 15 amino acids. Germline V gene data show CDR1 as MNHNS and CDR2 as SASEGT. The CDR3 reads CASSRTSGGTGELFF. CDR3 nucleotides: TGTGCCAGCAGTAGGACTAGCGGGGGCACCGGGGAGCTGTTTTTT.

The V call is TRBV28, the J call TRBJ1-2; the D gene is possibly TRBD1 (5 bases). This CDR3 region has 14 residues. CDR1 and CDR2 (germline): MDHEN, SYDVKM. Trimming cost V 8 bases and J 0 bases, with 13 bases left between them. CDR3 nucleotide sequence: TGTGCCAGCTCCCAGGCGGGGGCTAACTATGGCTACACCTTC. It codes for CASSQAGANYGYTF.

This clonotype was detected only a few times. DNA of the CDR3: TGTGCCAGCAGCTTGATGGGGGCCTCCTACGAGCAGTACTTC. It yields the protein CASSLMGASYEQYF. This chain joins TRBV7-6 and TRBJ2-7; tentative D call: TRBD1 (6 bases). The germline gives CDR1 SGHVS, CDR2 FNYEAQ. The ends were cut back, 3 bases at V and 0 bases at J, with 9 bases in the middle. This CDR3 is 14 amino acids long.

This clonotype was detected a few times. The chain has TRBV6-5 and TRBJ2-5; D not certain. The germline V gene has CDR1 MNHEY and CDR2 SVGAGI. The V end was cut by 6 bases, the J end by 5 bases, with 7 bases between. The CDR3 runs 11 residues. CDR3 nucleotide sequence: TGTGCCAGCAGCAACGCGGAGACCCAGTACTTC. Residues: CASSNAETQYF.

This clonotype has just a few counts. V and J are TRBV7-2 and TRBJ1-5, with a tentative D call TRBD1 (5 bases). The ends were cut back, 4 bases at V and 2 bases at J, with 18 bases in the middle. The CDR3 covers 17 residues. In germline, CDR1 is SGHTA, CDR2 FQGNSA. The CDR3, as DNA: TGTGCCAGCAGCTACGGCTGGGGGGGAACGGGCAATCAGCCCCAGCATTTT. Amino acid sequence: CASSYGWGGTGNQPQHF.

The chain is built from TRBV28 and TRBJ2-7; tentatively, D is TRBD1 or TRBD2 (5 bases each). CDR1 MDHEN and CDR2 SYDVKM come from the germline V gene. The CDR3 is 19 amino acids. Trimming left V 5 bases short and J 0 bases short, with 26 bases between. The CDR3 coding sequence is TGTGCCAGCAGTCGGGGCCCAGGTTCCTGGACCGAGAGCTCCTACGAGCAGTACTTC. Its translation is CASSRGPGSWTESSYEQYF. Filled out from reference TRBV28 and TRBJ2-7, the complete variable domain reads DVKVTQSSRYLVKRTGEKVFLECVQDMDHENMFWYRQDPGLGLRLIYFSYDVKMKEKGDIPEGYSVSREKKERFSLILESASTNQTSMYLCASSRGPGSWTESSYEQYFGPGTRLTVT.

About this clonotype itself: This could be a read error, since a much larger clone is one nucleotide away. The J gene is TRBJ1-2, the V gene TRBV12-3 or TRBV12-4, with D possibly matching TRBD1 (5 bases). The CDR3 is 12 residues long. CDR3 DNA sequence: TGTGTCAGCAACTCAGGGACCTATGGCTACACCTTC. It specifies CVSNSGTYGYTF.

This clonotype turned up a few times. The chain links TRBV6-1 to TRBJ2-1; D is possibly TRBD2 (6 bases). The germline V gene encodes CDR1 MNHNS and CDR2 SASEGT. The CDR3 loop spans 17 amino acids. Trimming took off 6 bases at V and 5 bases at J, with 23 bases between the two ends. DNA for the CDR3: TGTGCCAGCAGCCGAGGGACTTGGAGTTCTGAGCACAATGAGCAGTTCTTC. Translation: CASSRGTWSSEHNEQFF.

The rearrangement uses TRBV5-1 and TRBJ2-1; D possibly corresponds to TRBD1 (6 bases). Trimming took off 0 bases at V and 7 bases at J, with 11 bases between the two ends. The germline V gene has CDR1 SGHRS and CDR2 YFSETQ. CDR3 length: 14 residues. The chain's CDR3 is CASSLAYRVNEQFF. Here the CDR3 DNA reads TGCGCCAGCAGCTTGGCGTACAGGGTTAATGAGCAGTTCTTC.

This clonotype was detected ten times or more. The chain combines TRBV5-6 with TRBJ1-1, with D hard to call. The CDR3 loop spans 13 amino acids. V was clipped by 1 base and J by 1 base, with 5 bases between them. Germline CDR1 and CDR2: SGHDT and YYEEEE. This CDR3 is CASSLRRNTEAFF. For the CDR3, the DNA is TGTGCCAGCAGCTTGAGGCGGAACACTGAAGCTTTCTTT.

The V gene is TRBV14, the J gene TRBJ2-1; 7 bases fit TRBD2. With 2 bases clipped from V and 9 bases from J, the junction kept 13 bases outside the gene matches. Germline CDR1 and CDR2: SGHDN and FVKESK. This CDR3 has 16 amino acids. The CDR3 sequence: CASSQLSGTTDGEQFF. DNA of the CDR3: TGTGCCAGCAGCCAACTCTCGGGGACTACCGACGGTGAGCAGTTCTTC.

This clonotype has just a few counts. The genes are TRBV30 and TRBJ2-1; 7 nucleotides line up with TRBD2. CDR1 and CDR2 (germline): GTSNPN, SVGIG (reference sequence). CDR3 length equals 17 residues. With 4 bases clipped from V and 0 bases from J, the junction kept 12 bases outside the gene matches. The CDR3 nucleotides read TGTGCCTGGACCCGGCTAGCGGCCCTGAGCTCCTACAATGAGCAGTTCTTC. Its protein product is CAWTRLAALSSYNEQFF.

This clonotype was counted a few times. The J gene is TRBJ2-6, the V gene TRBV6-1; TRBD1 matches 7 bases. The J segment lost 0 bases and the V segment lost 6 bases, leaving 5 bases of the junction unmatched. Germline CDR1 MNHNS, CDR2 SASEGT. The CDR3 extends over 16 amino acids. The CDR3 is CASRDRSYSGANVLTF. The CDR3, as DNA: TGTGCCAGCAGGGACAGGTCGTACTCTGGGGCCAACGTCCTGACTTTC.